Included here is one T cell receptor (beta chain) sequence, with context. A clone one base away is much larger, so this may be a read error. Germline V lookup: CDR1 SGHAT, CDR2 FQDESV (reference sequence). The CDR3 contains 15 residues. TCR beta CDR3 sequences were amplified from RNA transcripts. In the first-round RT-PCR of the TCR CDR3, the HTBI primer set was used. One entry per CDR3 protein results from TCRdb running MiXCR on the multiplex PCR reads. This table has some 570,000 distinct CDR3 sequences, around 14% appearing once. These data belong to a study of T cells in Graves' hyperthyroidism and ophthalmopathy. Ophthalmopathy patients all had a Clinical Activity Score of at least 3, a NOSPECS grade of at least 4 and disease under 3 months old. Uncontrolled infection, other autoimmune disease, pregnancy or lactation led to exclusion.

Sequencing input: blood. This clonotype was sampled from a young woman with Graves' ophthalmopathy. The chain recombines TRBV11-1 with TRBJ2-5; D gene uncertain. CDR3 residues: CASSSPVASQETQHF. The CDR3 DNA reads TGTGCCAGCAGTAGCCCCGTCGCGTCCCAAGAGACCCAGCACTTC.